This record looks at one T cell receptor beta chain sequence and its context. Trimming took 0 bases from V and 6 from J, leaving 9 bases between them. The CDR3 runs 13 residues. Germline V gene lookup returns CDR1 SGHNT and CDR2 YYREEE (reference sequence). This record belongs to a study of PD-L1 blockade in urothelial cancer. Every PCR was spiked with synthetic TCR analog templates. Libraries were prepared by immunoSEQ multiplex PCR; TCRdb keeps only in-frame clonotypes and omits some of them. The table records about 26,000 clones, roughly 90% of them present only once. This material consisted of PBMCs, taken around atezolizumab (anti-PD-L1) treatment. J is TRBJ2-5 and V is TRBV5-4; D perhaps matches TRBD1 (5 bases). The sequence was collected from a man in his sixties with urothelial cancer. CDR3 nucleotide sequence: TGTGCCAGCAGCTTGGACAAGGGGAAGACCCAGTACTTC. Amino acid sequence: CASSLDKGKTQYF.